A selection of T cell receptor beta chains follows, all from one sample in a study of blood T cell repertoires in COVID-19. The protocol was immunoSEQ multiplex PCR, while the TCRdb copy is restricted to in-frame clones and leaves out a portion. The sample records 250,000 to 300,000 clones, about 88% being singletons. The sequencing sample was made of PBMCs or T cells enriched from blood (not recorded which). The source of these receptors is a man younger than 45 with acute COVID-19. Each CDR3 is given with its conserved first and last residue. D genes are given only for firm matches. Expanded clones are given a class, and other clones once, few, many or no size at all.

D gene	clone size	V gene	J gene	CDR3 protein	CDR3 DNA
NA	NA	TRBV24-1	TRBJ1-5	CATSDAGRSNQPQHF	TGTGCCACCAGTGACGCGGGGCGAAGCAATCAGCCCCAGCATTTT
TRBD1	NA	TRBV3-1/TRBV3-2	TRBJ1-4	CASSPTGVVEKLFF	TGTGCCAGCAGCCCGACAGGGGTTGTGGAAAAACTGTTTTTT
TRBD1	NA	TRBV18	TRBJ1-1	CASSWTGGGEAFF	TGTGCCAGCTCGTGGACAGGGGGTGGTGAAGCTTTCTTT
TRBD2	NA	TRBV19	TRBJ2-1	CASSMTSGAYYNEQFF	TGTGCCAGTAGTATGACTAGCGGAGCCTACTACAATGAGCAGTTCTTC
NA	NA	TRBV7-8	TRBJ1-4	CASSPPGLDEKLFF	TGTGCCAGCAGCCCTCCGGGGTTGGATGAAAAACTGTTTTTT
TRBD1	NA	TRBV6-5	TRBJ1-2	CASSYTGGYGYTF	TGTGCCAGCAGTTACACAGGGGGCTATGGCTACACCTTC
NA	NA	TRBV10-2	TRBJ2-5	CASSETGNQETQYF	TGCGCCAGCAGTGAGACGGGGAACCAAGAGACCCAGTACTTC
NA	NA	TRBV6-2/TRBV6-3	TRBJ2-1	CASSSGGTDYNEQFF	TGTGCCAGCAGTTCAGGAGGGACAGATTACAATGAGCAGTTCTTC
NA	many	TRBV6-5	TRBJ1-3	CASTVVIMSGNTIYF	TGTGCCAGCACCGTCGTAATAATGTCTGGAAACACCATATATTTT
NA	NA	TRBV7-9	TRBJ1-1	CASSLVRVGTEAFF	TGTGCCAGCAGCTTAGTGAGGGTAGGAACTGAAGCTTTCTTT
NA	NA	TRBV6-5	TRBJ1-1	CASSTGPSQAFF	TGTGCCAGCAGTACAGGACCTTCTCAGGCTTTCTTT
TRBD1	NA	TRBV24-1	TRBJ2-5	CATSDDRGRETQYF	TGTGCCACCAGTGATGACAGGGGTCGGGAGACCCAGTACTTC
NA	NA	TRBV28	TRBJ1-3	CASSFIGSGWGNTIYF	TGTGCCAGCAGTTTTATCGGGAGTGGGTGGGGAAACACCATATATTTT
NA	NA	TRBV19	TRBJ2-6	CASSYRKGANVLTF	TGTGCCAGTAGCTACAGGAAAGGGGCCAACGTCCTGACTTTC
NA	NA	TRBV6-6	TRBJ1-4	CASSYGPATNEKLFF	TGTGCCAGCAGTTACGGGCCTGCAACTAATGAAAAACTGTTTTTT
TRBD2	NA	TRBV4-1	TRBJ2-2	CASSQDLLAGVPGELFF	TGCGCCAGCAGCCAAGACTTACTAGCGGGAGTTCCCGGGGAGCTGTTTTTT
NA	NA	TRBV19	TRBJ1-5	CASSIFGGGYQPQHF	TGTGCCAGTAGTATCTTCGGTGGGGGGTATCAGCCCCAGCATTTT
NA	NA	TRBV9	TRBJ1-1	CASSPSLNTEAFF	TGTGCCAGCAGTCCTTCCCTGAACACTGAAGCTTTCTTT
NA	NA	TRBV28	TRBJ1-1	CASSLHLRAWAFF	TGTGCCAGCAGTCTACACCTGCGGGCTTGGGCTTTCTTT
NA	NA	TRBV30	TRBJ1-4	CAWGSGAKKLFF	TGTGCCTGGGGGTCAGGGGCGAAAAAACTGTTTTTT
NA	NA	TRBV28	TRBJ1-5	CASSLRLSNQPQHF	TGTGCCAGCAGTTTGCGACTTAGCAATCAGCCCCAGCATTTT
TRBD1	NA	TRBV7-8	TRBJ1-2	CASSATLAGTGNGYTF	TGTGCCAGCAGCGCAACTTTAGCCGGGACAGGGAACGGCTACACCTTC
NA	once	TRBV19	TRBJ2-1	CASATSSYNEQFF	TGTGCCAGTGCTACGAGCTCCTACAATGAGCAGTTCTTC
TRBD1	NA	TRBV6-5	TRBJ1-4	CASSLRDRSNEKLFF	TGTGCCAGTAGTCTCCGGGACAGGTCTAATGAAAAACTGTTTTTT
NA	NA	TRBV6-2/TRBV6-3	TRBJ2-5	CASSYSNGRKETQYF	TGTGCCAGCAGTTACTCGAACGGTCGAAAAGAGACCCAGTACTTC
NA	NA	TRBV29-1	TRBJ2-5	CSVDAGRETQYF	TGCAGCGTTGACGCGGGCAGGGAGACCCAGTACTTC
NA	once	TRBV18	TRBJ1-5	CASSLNPPTGLQPQHF	TGTGCCAGCTCTCTCAATCCTCCTACAGGGCTCCAGCCCCAGCATTTT
TRBD2	NA	TRBV6-4	TRBJ2-1	CASSETSGSAEQFF	TGTGCCAGCAGTGAAACTAGCGGGAGTGCAGAGCAGTTCTTC
NA	many	TRBV6-5	TRBJ1-1	CASGRRRTEAFF	TGTGCCAGTGGAAGGAGGAGAACTGAAGCTTTCTTT
NA	NA	TRBV5-1	TRBJ1-4	CASKTQTDPNEKLFF	TGCGCCAGCAAAACTCAGACAGACCCCAATGAAAAACTGTTTTTT
NA	NA	TRBV6-6	TRBJ1-1	CASRIQSPTEAFF	TGTGCCAGCAGGATACAATCGCCCACTGAAGCTTTCTTT
TRBD2	NA	TRBV7-8	TRBJ2-1	CASSLASGRNEQFF	TGTGCCAGCAGCTTGGCCAGCGGGAGGAATGAGCAGTTCTTC
NA	NA	TRBV2	TRBJ2-3	CASSAGGLRSTDTQYF	TGTGCCAGCAGTGCCGGCGGGTTGCGAAGCACAGATACGCAGTATTTT
NA	NA	TRBV10-1	TRBJ1-2	CASRGDSYGYTF	TGCGCCAGCAGGGGTGACAGCTATGGCTACACCTTC
NA	once	TRBV4-2	TRBJ2-5	CASSQEGDTQETQYF	TGTGCCAGCAGCCAAGAGGGGGACACTCAAGAGACCCAGTACTTC
NA	NA	TRBV5-5	TRBJ2-2	CASSARDTGELFF	TGTGCCAGCAGCGCGAGAGACACCGGGGAGCTGTTTTTT
TRBD2	few	TRBV3-1/TRBV3-2	TRBJ2-1	CASTRGGLADNEQFF	TGTGCCAGCACCCGAGGAGGACTAGCGGACAATGAGCAGTTCTTC
TRBD2	NA	TRBV5-4	TRBJ2-2	CASSDPGTSGRVTGELFF	TGTGCCAGCAGCGACCCCGGGACTAGCGGGAGGGTTACCGGGGAGCTGTTTTTT
NA	NA	TRBV6-4	TRBJ2-2	CASSARGGDTGELFF	TGTGCCAGCAGTGCACGCGGGGGCGACACCGGGGAGCTGTTTTTT
TRBD2	NA	TRBV7-2	TRBJ2-2	CASSFVLAGGTGELFF	TGTGCCAGCAGCTTTGTACTAGCGGGAGGTACCGGGGAGCTGTTTTTT
NA	NA	TRBV27	TRBJ1-1	CASSLWTGTEAFF	TGTGCCAGCAGTTTATGGACTGGGACTGAAGCTTTCTTT
TRBD2	many	TRBV6-4	TRBJ2-3	CASSDAGGTDTQYF	TGTGCCAGCAGTGACGCGGGGGGCACAGATACGCAGTATTTT
TRBD2	NA	TRBV7-2	TRBJ2-5	CASSFTSGTQTQYF	TGTGCCAGCAGTTTCACTAGCGGGACCCAGACCCAGTACTTC
NA	NA	TRBV19	TRBJ1-5	CASSTRGGVGQPQHF	TGTGCCAGTAGTACGCGGGGCGGGGTAGGTCAGCCCCAGCATTTT
TRBD1	few	TRBV11-2	TRBJ1-2	CASSVDRGQGYTF	TGTGCCAGCAGCGTAGACAGGGGGCAAGGCTACACCTTC
NA	NA	TRBV6-5	TRBJ2-2	CASSPPGINTGELFF	TGTGCCAGCAGCCCCCCCGGGATCAACACCGGGGAGCTGTTTTTT
NA	NA	TRBV11-3	TRBJ2-2	CASSSISGELFF	TGTGCCAGCAGCTCTATCTCCGGGGAGCTGTTTTTT
NA	NA	TRBV7-3	TRBJ1-6	CASSLPGGSLHF	TGTGCCAGCAGCTTACCAGGCGGGTCCCTCCACTTT
TRBD1	NA	TRBV7-6	TRBJ1-1	CASSSQTGLTEAFF	TGTGCCAGCAGCTCACAGACAGGGCTTACTGAAGCTTTCTTT
TRBD1	NA	TRBV6-6	TRBJ1-5	CARKLPGTAAQPQHF	TGTGCCAGAAAACTTCCCGGGACAGCCGCCCAGCCCCAGCATTTT
TRBD1	NA	TRBV6-5	TRBJ1-4	CASKTGGEKLFF	TGTGCCAGCAAAACAGGGGGGGAAAAACTGTTTTTT
TRBD2	NA	TRBV6-6	TRBJ2-2	CASSRPTSGAGHTGELFF	TGTGCCAGCAGTCGACCGACTAGCGGAGCGGGGCACACCGGGGAGCTGTTTTTT
TRBD1	NA	TRBV10-3	TRBJ1-2	CAISPTGTAIPHGYTF	TGTGCCATCAGTCCCACCGGGACAGCGATCCCCCATGGCTACACCTTC
TRBD2	NA	TRBV7-8	TRBJ2-2	CASSLGLAGTGELFF	TGTGCCAGCAGCTTGGGACTAGCGGGCACCGGGGAGCTGTTTTTT
NA	NA	TRBV21-1	TRBJ1-5	CASSSLPGPGRDQPQHF	TGTGCCAGCAGTTCCCTCCCGGGACCTGGGAGGGATCAGCCCCAGCATTTT
TRBD2	few	TRBV2	TRBJ2-1	CASSASGSSYNEQFF	TGTGCCAGCAGTGCTAGCGGGAGCTCCTACAATGAGCAGTTCTTC